This TCR beta chain was profiled in a study of vaccination effects on CD4 cells after COVID-19. The CDR3 is made up of 15 amino acids. Losses at the gene ends were 5 bases for V and 4 bases for J; bases not matched to a gene: 8. CDR1 is MRHNA and CDR2 is SNTAGT in the germline V gene. In the case of this clone: The antigen is unknown.

Using viral peptide pools, the ViraFEST assay grew out antigen-specific CD4+ T cells prior to sequencing. The authors isolated CD4+ T cells after around nine days of culture. Method: immunoSEQ multiplex PCR; TCRdb's copy keeps in-frame clones and lacks some. Among roughly 20,000 clones listed, approximately 70% were seen once. The sequences come from CD4+ T cells from PBMCs cultured with HCoV-229E spike peptides, collected before COVID-19 vaccination. This TCR came from a human donor who received a COVID-19 vaccine. The chain couples TRBV6-4 to TRBJ1-2; 9 positions match TRBD1. DNA of the CDR3: TGTGCCAGCAGTAAAGATGGGACAGGGATCTATGGCTACACCTTC. Its protein product is CASSKDGTGIYGYTF.